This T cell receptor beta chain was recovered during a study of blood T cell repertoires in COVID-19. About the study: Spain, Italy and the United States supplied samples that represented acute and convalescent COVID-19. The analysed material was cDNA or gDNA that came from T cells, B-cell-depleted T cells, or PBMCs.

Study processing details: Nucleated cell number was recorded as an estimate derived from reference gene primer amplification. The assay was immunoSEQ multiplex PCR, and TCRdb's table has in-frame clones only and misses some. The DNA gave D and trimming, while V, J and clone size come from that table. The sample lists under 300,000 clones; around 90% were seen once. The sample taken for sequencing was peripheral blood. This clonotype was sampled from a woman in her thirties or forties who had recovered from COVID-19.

Written as DNA, the CDR3 is TGTGCCACCAGGGCGGGAGAAACCTACAATGAGCAGTTCTTC. It encodes CATRAGETYNEQFF. The genes are TRBV15 and TRBJ2-1; 7 nucleotides line up with TRBD2. Germline values: CDR1 LNHNV, CDR2 YYDKDF (reference sequence). CDR3 length equals 14 residues. V trimming: 6 bases; J trimming: 2 bases; junction bases outside the gene matches: 4.